The sequence of this T cell receptor (beta chain) was determined in a study of cytomegalovirus exposure and HLA in healthy donors. The study, taken as a whole, reports: 87-base-pair reads could not separate some V segments, including TRBV6-2 and TRBV6-3. When analyzed later, a missense DCLRE1C variant was found to be linked to TCR beta V- and J-gene trimming. Earlier results showed most TCR beta V segments being productive about 87% or about 30% of the time. TCR association rates varied by HLA locus in a later analysis, with DRB1 highest and HLA-C lowest.

Both 60 Vbeta primers and 13 Jbeta primers went into the PCR. TCRdb's table, derived via immunoSEQ multiplex PCR, lists solely in-frame clones and lacks some. The sample comprises 150,000 or so clones, around 72% of which are singletons, and 2.5% to 3.5% rests with the top ten. Turning to this clone: Its specificity is not known.

The germline gives CDR1 SGHVS, CDR2 FQNEAQ. The CDR3 consists of 14 residues. V was cut by 1 base and J by 7 bases, with 8 bases left in between. The clonotype comes from a woman aged 45-65 years in good health and CMV-seropositive. The rearrangement links TRBV7-8 to TRBJ1-6; maybe TRBD1 (5 bases). Sequenced: PBMCs. DNA for the CDR3: TGTGCCAGCAGCTTAGAGGGGCACAATTCACCCCTCCACTTT. It yields the protein CASSLEGHNSPLHF.